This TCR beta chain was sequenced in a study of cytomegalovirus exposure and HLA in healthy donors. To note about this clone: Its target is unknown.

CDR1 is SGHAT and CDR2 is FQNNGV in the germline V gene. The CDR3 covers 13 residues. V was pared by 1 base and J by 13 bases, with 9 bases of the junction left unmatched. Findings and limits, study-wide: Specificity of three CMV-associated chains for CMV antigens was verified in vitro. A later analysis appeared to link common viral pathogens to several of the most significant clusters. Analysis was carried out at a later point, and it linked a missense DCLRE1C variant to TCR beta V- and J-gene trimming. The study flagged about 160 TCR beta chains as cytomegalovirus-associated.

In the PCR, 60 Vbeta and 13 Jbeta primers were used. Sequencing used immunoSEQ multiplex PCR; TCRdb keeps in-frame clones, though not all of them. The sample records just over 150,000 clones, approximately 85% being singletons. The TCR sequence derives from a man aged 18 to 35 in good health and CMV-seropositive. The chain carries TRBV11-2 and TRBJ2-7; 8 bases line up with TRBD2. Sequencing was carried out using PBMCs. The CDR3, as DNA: TGTGCCAGCAGCTTAGCGGGGGGGCCTTGGGGATACTTC. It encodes CASSLAGGPWGYF.